The 3 T cell receptor beta chains below all came from one sample that was sequenced in a study of blood T cell repertoires in COVID-19. Here immunoSEQ multiplex PCR was the method, and the copy in TCRdb shows in-frame clones only, minus some. The sample has 150,000 to 200,000 clones, about 81% seen once. The sequenced sample consisted of peripheral blood. All receptors come from a man in his sixties with active or convalescent COVID-19.

CDR3 bases: TGCGCCAGCAGTCATCCCCGGACACGTAATTCCTACGAGCAGTACTTC. Its translation is CASSHPRTRNSYEQYF. The chain recombines TRBV23-1 with TRBJ2-7; D may be TRBD1 (5 bases). TRBV23-1 is known as an ORF, though its function is uncertain. V lost 3 bases to trimming and J lost 1 base, with 16 bases between them. The CDR3 loop spans 16 amino acids.

There are a few counts of this clone. The chain joins TRBV19 to TRBJ2-7, with TRBD1 matching 7 bases. The germline gives CDR1 LNHDA, CDR2 SQIVND (reference sequence). The CDR3 covers 15 residues. The J segment lost 1 base and the V segment lost 8 bases, leaving 11 bases of the junction unmatched. The CDR3 loop reads CASPLGGSRSYEQYF. The CDR3 DNA follows: TGTGCCAGTCCTCTAGGGGGCAGCCGTTCCTACGAGCAGTACTTC.

The V and J genes are TRBV5-1 and TRBJ2-3; D perhaps matches TRBD1 (5 bases). Between the trimmed V and J ends, which lost 8 bases and 1 base, there was a span of 14 bases. Per germline, CDR1 SGHRS and CDR2 YFSETQ. CDR3 size: 14 residues. Here the CDR3 DNA reads TGCGCCAGTAAGACAGTCCTCGGCACAGATACGCAGTATTTT. Translating it yields CASKTVLGTDTQYF.